One and the same sample provided the 3 T cell receptor beta chains below, sequenced in a study of beta chain features in type 1 diabetes. Every bit of the isolated RNA underwent reverse transcription, so sequencing read expressed TCRB transcripts. Using immunoSEQ multiplex PCR, the repertoire was profiled, and TCRdb retains in-frame clones only, with some absent. The table records about half a million clones, 30% of them present only once. Sequencing was done on a sample of naive CD4+ T cells from blood. The receptor set was obtained from a man aged 18-30 years in good health.

In this sample, this clone turned up a few times. The gene calls are TRBV9 and TRBJ2-7; D assignment may be TRBD1 or TRBD2 (7 bases each). V lost 4 bases to trimming and J lost 4 bases, with 18 bases between them. The CDR3 covers 15 residues. Germline lookup yields CDR1 SGDLS and CDR2 YYNGEE. In DNA form, the CDR3 reads TGTGCCAGCAGCCCTCAGGGGGGGCCCAATTACGAGCAGTACTTC. Translation gives CASSPQGGPNYEQYF.

The chain employs TRBV14 and TRBJ2-7; the D call may be TRBD1 or TRBD2 (5 bases each). The CDR3 runs to 12 residues. The V gene lost 4 bases and the J gene lost 4 bases, with 8 bases spanning the gap. Germline assignment: CDR1 SGHDN and CDR2 FVKESK. CDR3 DNA: TGTGCCAGCAGCCGCAGGGAGTACGAGCAGTACTTC. Its translation is CASSRREYEQYF. Full variable domain (remainder filled in from reference TRBV14 and TRBJ2-7): EAGVTQFPSHSVIEKGQTVTLRCDPISGHDNLYWYRRVMGKEIKFLLHFVKESKQDESGMPNNRFLAERTGGTYSTLKVQPAELEDSGVYFCASSRREYEQYFGPGTRLTVT.

In its sample, this clone was seen once. The rearrangement uses TRBV18 and TRBJ1-1; D is unclear. This CDR3 comprises 14 residues. V was cut by 2 bases and J by 7 bases, with 14 bases left in between. Per the germline V gene, CDR1 is KGHSH and CDR2 is LQKENI. Here the CDR3 reads CASSPVAGGGEAFF. For the CDR3, the DNA is TGTGCCAGCTCACCAGTGGCAGGAGGAGGTGAAGCTTTCTTT.